This T cell receptor (beta chain) appears in the sequencing data of a study of cytomegalovirus exposure and HLA in healthy donors. Study conclusions and caveats: Earlier findings revealed that most TCR beta V segments proved productive either about 90% or about 30% of the time. The study recorded over 150 TCR beta chains that were cytomegalovirus-associated. Many donors carried some public TCRs, although rarity characterized most TCR sequences.

Primers: 60 Vbeta forward and 13 Jbeta reverse. The method was immunoSEQ multiplex PCR; TCRdb's version includes in-frame clones alone and lacks a portion of them. The listing contains some 120,000 clones. CDR3 size: 14 residues. The germline V gene has CDR1 SGHNT and CDR2 YYREEE (reference sequence). Trimming shortened V by 4 bases and J by 0 bases, and 10 bases separated the two germline ends. As for this clone: Its antigen remains unidentified.

The V call is TRBV5-4, the J call TRBJ1-1; unclear D gene. The source material was PBMCs. The sequence derives from a man between 40 and 49 years old in good health and CMV-seropositive. In DNA, the CDR3 is TGTGCCAGCAGCGAGCGGGGTTTGAACACTGAAGCTTTCTTT. Translating it yields CASSERGLNTEAFF. Looking up the rest from reference TRBV5-4 and TRBJ1-1 gives the full variable domain: ETGVTQSPTHLIKTRGQQVTLRCSSQSGHNTVSWYQQALGQGPQFIFQYYREEENGRGNFPPRFSGLQFPNYSSELNVNALELDDSALYLCASSERGLNTEAFFGQGTRLTVV.